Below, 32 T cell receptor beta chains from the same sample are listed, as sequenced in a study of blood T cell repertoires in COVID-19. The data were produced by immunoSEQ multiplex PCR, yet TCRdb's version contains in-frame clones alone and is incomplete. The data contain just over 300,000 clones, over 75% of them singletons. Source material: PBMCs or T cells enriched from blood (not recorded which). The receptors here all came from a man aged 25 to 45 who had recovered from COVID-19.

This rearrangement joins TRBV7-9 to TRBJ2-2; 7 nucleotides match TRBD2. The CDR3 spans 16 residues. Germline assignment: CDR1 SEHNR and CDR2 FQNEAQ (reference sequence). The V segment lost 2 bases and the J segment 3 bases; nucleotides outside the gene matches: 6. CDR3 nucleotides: TGTGCCAGCAGCTTACGGGGAGGGCCCGACACCGGGGAGCTGTTTTTT. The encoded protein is CASSLRGGPDTGELFF.

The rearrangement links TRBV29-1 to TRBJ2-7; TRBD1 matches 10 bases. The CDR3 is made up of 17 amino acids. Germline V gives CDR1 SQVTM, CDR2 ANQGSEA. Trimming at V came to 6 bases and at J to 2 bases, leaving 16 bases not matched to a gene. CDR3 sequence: CSVAGTGETANPYEQYF. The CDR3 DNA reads TGCAGCGTCGCCGGGACAGGGGAGACAGCAAACCCCTACGAGCAGTACTTC.

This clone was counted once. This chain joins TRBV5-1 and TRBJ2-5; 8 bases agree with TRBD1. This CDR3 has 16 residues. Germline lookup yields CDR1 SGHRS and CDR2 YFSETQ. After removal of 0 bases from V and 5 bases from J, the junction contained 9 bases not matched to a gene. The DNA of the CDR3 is TGCGCCAGCAGCTTGGATGGACAGGGAGGTCCGGAGACCCAGTACTTC. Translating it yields CASSLDGQGGPETQYF.

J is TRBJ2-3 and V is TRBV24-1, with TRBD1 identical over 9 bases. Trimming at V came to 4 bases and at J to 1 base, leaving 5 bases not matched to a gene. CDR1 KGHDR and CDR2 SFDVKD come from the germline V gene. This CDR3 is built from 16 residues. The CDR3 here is CATSDRGQGRTDTQYF. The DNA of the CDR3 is TGTGCCACCAGTGACCGGGGACAGGGCCGCACAGATACGCAGTATTTT.

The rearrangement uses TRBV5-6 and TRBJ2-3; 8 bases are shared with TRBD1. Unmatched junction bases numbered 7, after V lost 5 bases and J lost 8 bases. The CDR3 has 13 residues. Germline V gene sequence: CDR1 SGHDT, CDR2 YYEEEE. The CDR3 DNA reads TGTGCCAGCAGGTTACAGGGGGGAGGTACGCAGTATTTT. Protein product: CASRLQGGGTQYF.

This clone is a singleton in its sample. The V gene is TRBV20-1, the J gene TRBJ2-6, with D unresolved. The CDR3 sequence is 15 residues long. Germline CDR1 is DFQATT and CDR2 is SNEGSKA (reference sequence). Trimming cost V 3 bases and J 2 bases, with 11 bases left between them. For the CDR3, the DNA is TGCAGTGCTAGTTCTATAAATACTGGGGCCAACGTCCTGACTTTC. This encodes CSASSINTGANVLTF.

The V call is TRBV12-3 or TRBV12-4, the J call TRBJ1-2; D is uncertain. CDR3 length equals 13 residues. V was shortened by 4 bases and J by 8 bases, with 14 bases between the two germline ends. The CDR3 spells CASSSLAVGGYTF. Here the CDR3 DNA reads TGTGCCAGCAGTTCCTTAGCCGTCGGGGGCTACACCTTC.

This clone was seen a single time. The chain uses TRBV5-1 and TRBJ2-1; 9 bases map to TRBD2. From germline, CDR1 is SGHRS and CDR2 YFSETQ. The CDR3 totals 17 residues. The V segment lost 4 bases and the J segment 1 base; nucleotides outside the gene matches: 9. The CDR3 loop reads CASSRSSGTSSYNEQFF. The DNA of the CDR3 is TGCGCCAGCAGCCGTTCTAGCGGGACCTCTTCCTACAATGAGCAGTTCTTC. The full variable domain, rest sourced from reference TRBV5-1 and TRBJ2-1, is KAGVTQTPRYLIKTRGQQVTLSCSPISGHRSVSWYQQTPGQGLQFLFEYFSETQRNKGNFPGRFSGRQFSNSRSEMNVSTLELGDSALYLCASSRSSGTSSYNEQFFGPGTRLTVL.

CDR3 in DNA: TGTGCCAGCAGTTACCGCTGGACAATGGAAGAGACCCAGTACTTC. It specifies CASSYRWTMEETQYF. This chain uses TRBV6-5 with TRBJ2-5; tentative D call: TRBD1 (5 bases). The CDR3 contains 15 residues. Trimming cost V 2 bases and J 3 bases, with 13 bases left between them. The germline V gene has CDR1 MNHEY and CDR2 SVGAGI.

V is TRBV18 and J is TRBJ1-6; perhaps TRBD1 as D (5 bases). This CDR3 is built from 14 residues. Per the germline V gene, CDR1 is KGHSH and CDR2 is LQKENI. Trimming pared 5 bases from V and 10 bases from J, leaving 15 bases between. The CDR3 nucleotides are TGTGCCAGCTCAGACAGCCAACTGTTATCACCCCTCCACTTT. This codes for CASSDSQLLSPLHF.

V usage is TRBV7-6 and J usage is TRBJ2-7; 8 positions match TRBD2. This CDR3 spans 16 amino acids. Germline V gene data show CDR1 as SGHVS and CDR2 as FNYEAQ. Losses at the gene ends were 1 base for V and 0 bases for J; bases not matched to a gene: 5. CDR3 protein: CASSLVTGGPSYEQYF. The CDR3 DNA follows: TGTGCCAGCAGCTTAGTGACGGGGGGGCCCTCCTACGAGCAGTACTTC.

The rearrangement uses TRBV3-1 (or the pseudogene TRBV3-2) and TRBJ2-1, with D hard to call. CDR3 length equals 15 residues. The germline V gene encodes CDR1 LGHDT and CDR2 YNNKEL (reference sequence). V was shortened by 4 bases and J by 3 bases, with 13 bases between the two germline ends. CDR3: CASSPVAVGYNEQFF. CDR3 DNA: TGTGCCAGCAGCCCGGTTGCGGTCGGCTACAATGAGCAGTTCTTC.

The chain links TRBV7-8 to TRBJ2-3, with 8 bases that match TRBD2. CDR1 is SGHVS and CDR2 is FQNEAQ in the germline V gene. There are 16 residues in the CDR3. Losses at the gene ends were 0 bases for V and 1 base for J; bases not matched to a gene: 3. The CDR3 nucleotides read TGTGCCAGCAGCTTAGCTTCGCGGGGGGGCACAGATACGCAGTATTTT. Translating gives CASSLASRGGTDTQYF.

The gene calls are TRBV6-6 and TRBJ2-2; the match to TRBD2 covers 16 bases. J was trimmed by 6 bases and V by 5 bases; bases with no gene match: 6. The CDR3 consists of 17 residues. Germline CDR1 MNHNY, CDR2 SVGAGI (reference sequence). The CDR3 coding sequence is TGTGCCAGCAGTCCACCGGGACTAGCGGGAGGGCCCGGGGAGCTGTTTTTT. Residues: CASSPPGLAGGPGELFF.

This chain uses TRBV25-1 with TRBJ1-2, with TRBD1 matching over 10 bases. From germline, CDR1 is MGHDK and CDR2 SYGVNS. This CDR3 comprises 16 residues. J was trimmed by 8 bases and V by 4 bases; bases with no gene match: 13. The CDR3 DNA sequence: TGTGCCAGCAGTGGGCCCCCCGGGACAGGGGTTCGGGGCTACACCTTC. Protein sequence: CASSGPPGTGVRGYTF.

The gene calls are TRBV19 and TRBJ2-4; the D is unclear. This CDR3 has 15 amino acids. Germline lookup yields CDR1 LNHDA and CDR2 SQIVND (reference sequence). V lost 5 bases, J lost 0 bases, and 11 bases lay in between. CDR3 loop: CASSVTALAKNIQYF. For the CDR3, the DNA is TGTGCCAGTAGTGTTACAGCTCTAGCCAAAAACATTCAGTACTTC.

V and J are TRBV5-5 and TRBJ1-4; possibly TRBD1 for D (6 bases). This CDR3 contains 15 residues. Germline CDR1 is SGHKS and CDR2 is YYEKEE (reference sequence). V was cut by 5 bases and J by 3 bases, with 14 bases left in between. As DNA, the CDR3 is TGTGCCAGCAGATCTGCGACAGGATCTAATGAAAAACTGTTTTTT. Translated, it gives CASRSATGSNEKLFF.

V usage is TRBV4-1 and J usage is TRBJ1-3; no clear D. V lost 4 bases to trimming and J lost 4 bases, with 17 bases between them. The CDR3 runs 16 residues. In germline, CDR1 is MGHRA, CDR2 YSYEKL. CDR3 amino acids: CASSPSGLLRGNTIYF. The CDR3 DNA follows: TGCGCCAGCAGCCCATCGGGATTGCTCCGCGGAAACACCATATATTTT.

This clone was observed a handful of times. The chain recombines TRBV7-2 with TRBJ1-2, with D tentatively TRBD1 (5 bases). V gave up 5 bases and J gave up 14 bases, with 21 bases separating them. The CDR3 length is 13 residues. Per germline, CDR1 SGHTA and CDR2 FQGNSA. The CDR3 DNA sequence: TGTGCCAGCAGCACCAACCGACAGACAAATGAAACCTTC. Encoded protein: CASSTNRQTNETF.

The CDR3 nucleotides read TGTGCCAGCAGCTTCCTCTCTCCGAGGGAGGACATCTCTAACTATGGCTACACCTTC. Its translation: CASSFLSPREDISNYGYTF. The V gene is TRBV11-3, the J gene TRBJ1-2; D is possibly TRBD1 (5 bases). Deletions cut 3 bases from V and 0 bases from J, with 23 bases between. The CDR3 spans 19 residues. Germline V gives CDR1 SGHNT, CDR2 YENEEA. Using reference TRBV11-3 and TRBJ1-2 for the parts outside the CDR3, the full variable domain is EAGVVQSPRYKIIEKKQPVAFWCNPISGHNTLYWYLQNLGQGPELLIRYENEEAVDDSQLPKDRFSAERLKGVDSTLKIQPAELGDSAVYLCASSFLSPREDISNYGYTFGSGTRLTVV.

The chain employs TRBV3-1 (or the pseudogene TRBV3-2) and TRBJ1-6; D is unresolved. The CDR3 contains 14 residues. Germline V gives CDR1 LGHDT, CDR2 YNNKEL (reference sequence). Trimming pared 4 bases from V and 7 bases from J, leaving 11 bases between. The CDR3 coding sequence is TGTGCCAGCAGCCGCGACATCTCAAATTCACCCCTCCACTTT. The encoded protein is CASSRDISNSPLHF.

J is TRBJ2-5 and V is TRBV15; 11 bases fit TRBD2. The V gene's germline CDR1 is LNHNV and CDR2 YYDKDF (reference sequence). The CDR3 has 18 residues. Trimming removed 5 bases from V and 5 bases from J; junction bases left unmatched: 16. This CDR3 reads CATSPGRTSGRSGETQYF. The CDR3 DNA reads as TGTGCCACCAGCCCGGGGAGGACTAGCGGGCGGTCAGGGGAGACCCAGTACTTC. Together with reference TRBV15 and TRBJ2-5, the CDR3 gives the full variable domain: DAMVIQNPRYQVTQFGKPVTLSCSQTLNHNVMYWYQQKSSQAPKLLFHYYDKDFNNEADTPDNFQSRRPNTSFCFLDIRSPGLGDTAMYLCATSPGRTSGRSGETQYFGPGTRLLVL.

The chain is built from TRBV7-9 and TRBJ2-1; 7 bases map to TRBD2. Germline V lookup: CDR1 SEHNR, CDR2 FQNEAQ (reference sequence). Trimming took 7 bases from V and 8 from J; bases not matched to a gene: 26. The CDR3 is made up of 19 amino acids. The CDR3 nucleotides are TGTGCCAGCACCGCCGAGACAGTTAACCGGGAGGCCTTTCTCCATGAGCAGTTCTTC. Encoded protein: CASTAETVNREAFLHEQFF. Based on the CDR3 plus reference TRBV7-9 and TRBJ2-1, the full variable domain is DTGVSQNPRHKITKRGQNVTFRCDPISEHNRLYWYRQTLGQGPEFLTYFQNEAQLEKSRLLSDRFSAERPKGSFSTLEIQRTEQGDSAMYLCASTAETVNREAFLHEQFFGPGTRLTVL.

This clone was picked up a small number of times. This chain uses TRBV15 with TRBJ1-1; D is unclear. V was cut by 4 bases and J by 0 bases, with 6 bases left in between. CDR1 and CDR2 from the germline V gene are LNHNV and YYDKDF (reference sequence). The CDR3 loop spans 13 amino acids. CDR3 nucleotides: TGTGCCACCAGCAACCAGTTGAACACTGAAGCTTTCTTT. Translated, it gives CATSNQLNTEAFF.

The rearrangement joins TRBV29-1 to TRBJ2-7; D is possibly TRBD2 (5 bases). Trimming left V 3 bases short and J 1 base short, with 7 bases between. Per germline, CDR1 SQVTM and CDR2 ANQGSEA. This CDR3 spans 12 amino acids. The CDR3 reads CSVDSGSYEQYF. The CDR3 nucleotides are TGCAGCGTTGATTCGGGGTCCTACGAGCAGTACTTC.

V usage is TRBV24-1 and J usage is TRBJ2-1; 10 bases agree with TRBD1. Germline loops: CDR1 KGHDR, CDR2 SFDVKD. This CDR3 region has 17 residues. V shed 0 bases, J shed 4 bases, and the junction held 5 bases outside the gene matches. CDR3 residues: CATSDLPGTGVYNEQFF. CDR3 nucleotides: TGTGCCACCAGTGATTTGCCGGGGACAGGGGTTTACAATGAGCAGTTCTTC.

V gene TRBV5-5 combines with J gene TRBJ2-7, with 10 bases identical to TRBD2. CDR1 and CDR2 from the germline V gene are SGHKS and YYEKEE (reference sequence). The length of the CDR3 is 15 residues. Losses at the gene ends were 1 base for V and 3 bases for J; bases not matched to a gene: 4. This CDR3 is CASSLPLAGVYEQYF. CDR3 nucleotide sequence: TGTGCCAGCAGCTTGCCCCTAGCGGGGGTCTACGAGCAGTACTTC.

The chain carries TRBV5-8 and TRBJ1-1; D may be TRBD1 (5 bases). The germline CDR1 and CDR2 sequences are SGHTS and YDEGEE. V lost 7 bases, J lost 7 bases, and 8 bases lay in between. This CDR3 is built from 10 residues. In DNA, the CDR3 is TGTGCCAGCCCGACAGTTGAAGCTTTCTTT. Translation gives CASPTVEAFF.

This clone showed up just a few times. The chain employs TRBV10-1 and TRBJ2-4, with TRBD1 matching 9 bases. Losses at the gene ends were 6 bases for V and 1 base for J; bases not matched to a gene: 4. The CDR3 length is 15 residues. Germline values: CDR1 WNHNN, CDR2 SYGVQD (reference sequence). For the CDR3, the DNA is TGCGCCAGCAGCAACGGGACAGGGGCCAAAAACATTCAGTACTTC. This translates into CASSNGTGAKNIQYF.

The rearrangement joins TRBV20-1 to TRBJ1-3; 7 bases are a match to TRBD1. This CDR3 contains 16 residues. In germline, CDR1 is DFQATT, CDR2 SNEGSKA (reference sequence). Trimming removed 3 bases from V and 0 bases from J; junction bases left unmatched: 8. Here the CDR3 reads CSASSGQPYSGNTIYF. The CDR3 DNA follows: TGCAGTGCTAGTTCGGGACAGCCCTACTCTGGAAACACCATATATTTT.

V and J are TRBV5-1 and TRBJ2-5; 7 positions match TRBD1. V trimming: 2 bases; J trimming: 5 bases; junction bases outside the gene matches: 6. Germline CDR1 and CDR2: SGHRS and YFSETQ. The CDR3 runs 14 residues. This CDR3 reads CASSLGDRAETQYF. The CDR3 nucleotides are TGCGCCAGCAGCTTAGGTGACAGGGCCGAGACCCAGTACTTC.

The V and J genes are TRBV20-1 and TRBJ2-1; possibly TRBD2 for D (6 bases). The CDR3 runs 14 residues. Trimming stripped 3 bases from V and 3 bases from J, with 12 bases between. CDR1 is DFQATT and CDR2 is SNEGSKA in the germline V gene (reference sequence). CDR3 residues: CSASRGRDYNEQFF. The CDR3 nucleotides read TGCAGTGCTAGTCGTGGGCGGGACTACAATGAGCAGTTCTTC.